Detailed here is one T cell receptor (beta chain). The antigen is not known. This entry comes from a study of cytomegalovirus exposure and HLA in healthy donors. The wider study: Previous work identified 120 million or so unique TCR beta sequences from roughly 180 million T cells.

The CDR3 is 16 amino acids. Unmatched junction bases numbered 11, after V lost 3 bases and J lost 7 bases. In germline, CDR1 is SEHNR, CDR2 FQNEAQ (reference sequence). Regarding the study as a whole: Researchers reported from a later analysis that most CMV-associated TCR beta chains appeared HLA-restricted.

The PCR made use of 60 Vbeta and 13 Jbeta primers. The data were produced by immunoSEQ multiplex PCR, yet TCRdb's version contains in-frame clones alone and is incomplete. This table holds approximately 140,000 clones, about two thirds found once. Donors in the study were healthy people who gave bone marrow. The TCR originated in a woman in her fifties or sixties in good health and CMV-seropositive. The V call is TRBV7-9, the J call TRBJ2-2, with 7 bases matching TRBD1. The sequenced sample consisted of PBMCs. The CDR3 is CASSLVRGQKDGELFF. As DNA, the CDR3 is TGTGCCAGCAGCTTGGTTAGGGGGCAAAAGGACGGGGAGCTGTTTTTT.